The clone carrying this TCR beta chain appeared many times. V shed 4 bases and J shed 5 bases, with 8 bases lying between them. Per germline, CDR1 MNHEY and CDR2 SVGEGT. The length of the CDR3 is 12 residues. It was with a sample-barcoded 5' primer and a J-beta primer mix that a second PCR of roughly 7 to 12 cycles was run. With 12 random nucleotides, a template-switch adaptor tagged each individual cDNA molecule. TCRdb reanalysed the 5' RACE reads using MiXCR and keeps one entry per CDR3 protein. The top ten hold 6.5% to 8.5% of the sample, which has 1.5 million to 2 million distinct CDR3 sequences, about 30% seen once. These data come from a study of blood T cells in healthy people across ages.

This rearrangement joins TRBV6-2 or TRBV6-3 to TRBJ2-5; D is undetermined. The clonotype comes from a woman aged 25 to 39 in good health. The sequenced sample consisted of blood. CDR3 DNA: TGTGCCAGCAGTTTTTCCTGGGAGACCCAGTACTTC. Residues: CASSFSWETQYF.